This TCR beta chain originates from a study of blood T cell repertoires in COVID-19. Study details: There were acute and convalescent COVID-19 samples, and they came from the United States, Italy and Spain. Sample material is recorded as cDNA or gDNA derived from T cells, B-cell-depleted T cells, or PBMCs.

As for this clone: Within the sample, other DNA sequences also encode this same CDR3.

In the authors' methods: Quantification of nucleated cells was approximated via reference gene primer amplification. This table comes from immunoSEQ multiplex PCR, and its TCRdb copy is limited to in-frame clones, with some not included. The DNA was the basis for D and trimming; V, J and clone size are from that table. Counted here are 210,000 or so clones, approximately 90% occurring once; the ten biggest clones make up roughly 3%. The CDR3 sequence is 15 residues long. Germline V gives CDR1 SGHTA, CDR2 FQGTGA. The trim removed 5 bases at V and 1 base at J, leaving 4 bases unmatched. It was during active infection that Seattle patients were enrolled and then longitudinally followed.

This clonotype was obtained from a man aged 25 to 40 with COVID-19, enrolled during active disease. The gene calls are TRBV7-3 and TRBJ2-2; 7 bases are a match to TRBD1. The sequencing sample was made of peripheral blood. The CDR3 sequence is CASSPRTGNTGELFF. CDR3 in DNA: TGTGCCAGCAGCCCACGGACAGGGAACACCGGGGAGCTGTTTTTT.